This TCR beta chain was recovered during a study of blood T cell repertoires in COVID-19. TCRdb keeps only in-frame clones here, not all; method: immunoSEQ multiplex PCR. The top ten hold less than 2% of the sample, which has 110,000 or so clones, over 75% seen once. This clonotype was sampled from a man aged 45-60 years with acute or convalescent COVID-19. Input material: peripheral blood.

Here the CDR3 DNA reads TGTGCCAGCAGCTCACGGACAGGGAGCTCCTACAATGAGCAGTTCTTC. It specifies CASSSRTGSSYNEQFF. The chain uses TRBV7-7 and TRBJ2-1, with 8 bases identical to TRBD1. There are 16 residues in the CDR3. CDR1 is SSHAT, CDR2 FNYEAQ, per germline (reference sequence). V lost 4 bases to trimming and J lost 0 bases; unmatched junction nucleotides: 5.